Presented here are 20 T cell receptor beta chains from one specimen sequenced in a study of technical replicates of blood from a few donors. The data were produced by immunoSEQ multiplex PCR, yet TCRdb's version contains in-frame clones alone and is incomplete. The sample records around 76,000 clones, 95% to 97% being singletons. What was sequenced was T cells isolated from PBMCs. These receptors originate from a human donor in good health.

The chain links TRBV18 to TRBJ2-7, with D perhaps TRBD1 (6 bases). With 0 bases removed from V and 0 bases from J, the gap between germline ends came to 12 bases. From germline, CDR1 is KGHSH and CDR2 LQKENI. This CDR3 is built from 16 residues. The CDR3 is CASSPPRGTNSYEQYF. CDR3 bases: TGTGCCAGCTCACCACCGAGGGGGACAAACTCCTACGAGCAGTACTTC.

This CDR3 is CSATEETQYF. The DNA for the CDR3 is TGCAGTGCTACAGAAGAGACCCAGTACTTC. The genes are TRBV20-1 and TRBJ2-5, with D unclear. From germline, CDR1 is DFQATT and CDR2 SNEGSKA (reference sequence). The CDR3 has 10 amino acids. The germline V and J ends were trimmed by 4 bases and 3 bases, with 3 bases remaining between them.

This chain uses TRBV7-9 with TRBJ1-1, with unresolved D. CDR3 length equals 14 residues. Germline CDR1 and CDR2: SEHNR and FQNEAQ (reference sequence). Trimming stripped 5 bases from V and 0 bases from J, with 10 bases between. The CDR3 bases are TGTGCCAGCAGCCCCGGGTTAATGAACACTGAAGCTTTCTTT. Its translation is CASSPGLMNTEAFF.

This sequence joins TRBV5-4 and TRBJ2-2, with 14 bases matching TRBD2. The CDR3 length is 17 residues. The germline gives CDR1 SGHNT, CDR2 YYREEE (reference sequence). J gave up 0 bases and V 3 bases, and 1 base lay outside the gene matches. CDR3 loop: CASSSGLAGANTGELFF. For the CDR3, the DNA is TGTGCCAGCAGCTCGGGACTAGCGGGAGCGAACACCGGGGAGCTGTTTTTT.

CDR3 residues: CASSPRDSNEKLFF. The CDR3 nucleotides are TGTGCCAGCTCACCGCGGGACTCTAATGAAAAACTGTTTTTT. The chain links TRBV18 to TRBJ1-4, with a possible D match to TRBD1 (5 bases). V lost 3 bases and J lost 3, with 8 bases in between. The CDR3 sequence is 14 residues long. Looked up from germline, CDR1 is KGHSH and CDR2 is LQKENI.

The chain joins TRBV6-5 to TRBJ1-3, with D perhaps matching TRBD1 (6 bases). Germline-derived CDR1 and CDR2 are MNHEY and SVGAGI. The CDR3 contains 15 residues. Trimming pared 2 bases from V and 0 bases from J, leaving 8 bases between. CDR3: CASSYGQTSGNTIYF. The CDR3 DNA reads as TGTGCCAGCAGTTACGGACAGACCTCTGGAAACACCATATATTTT.

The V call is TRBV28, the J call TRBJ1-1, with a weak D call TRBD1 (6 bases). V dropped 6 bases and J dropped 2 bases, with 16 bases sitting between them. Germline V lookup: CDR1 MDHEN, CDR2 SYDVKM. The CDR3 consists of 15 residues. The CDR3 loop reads CASSTTWTVNTEAFF. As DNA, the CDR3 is TGTGCCAGCAGCACGACCTGGACAGTAAACACTGAAGCTTTCTTT. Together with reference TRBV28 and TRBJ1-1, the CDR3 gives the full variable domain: DVKVTQSSRYLVKRTGEKVFLECVQDMDHENMFWYRQDPGLGLRLIYFSYDVKMKEKGDIPEGYSVSREKKERFSLILESASTNQTSMYLCASSTTWTVNTEAFFGQGTRLTVV.

As DNA, the CDR3 is TGTGCCAGCAGCTTAGCCCCCCTCCTAGATCCCAATGAGCAGTTCTTC. Encoded protein: CASSLAPLLDPNEQFF. The chain couples TRBV7-6 to TRBJ2-1, with no clear D. Per the germline V gene, CDR1 is SGHVS and CDR2 is FNYEAQ. V was trimmed by 0 bases and J by 6 bases, leaving 15 bases between them. The CDR3 is made up of 16 amino acids.

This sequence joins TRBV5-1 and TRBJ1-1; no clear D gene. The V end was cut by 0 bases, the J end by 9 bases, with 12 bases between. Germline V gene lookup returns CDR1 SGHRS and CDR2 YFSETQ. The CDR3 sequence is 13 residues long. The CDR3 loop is CASSLEEGSKAFF. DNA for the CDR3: TGCGCCAGCAGCTTGGAGGAGGGAAGTAAAGCTTTCTTT.

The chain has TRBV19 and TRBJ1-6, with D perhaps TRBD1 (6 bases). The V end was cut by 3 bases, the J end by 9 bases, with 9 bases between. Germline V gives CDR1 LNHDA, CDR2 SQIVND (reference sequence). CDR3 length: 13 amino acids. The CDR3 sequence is CASSMEGGSPLHF. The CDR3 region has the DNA TGTGCCAGTAGTATGGAAGGGGGTTCACCCCTCCACTTT.

In DNA, the CDR3 is TGTGCCAGTATGCGGACAGGAGTGAGCACTGAAGCTTTCTTT. It is translated as CASMRTGVSTEAFF. The chain recombines TRBV19 with TRBJ1-1, with 7 bases lining up with TRBD1. CDR1 and CDR2 from the germline V gene are LNHDA and SQIVND (reference sequence). Trimming cost V 7 bases and J 4 bases; bases outside gene matches: 9. This CDR3 has 14 residues.

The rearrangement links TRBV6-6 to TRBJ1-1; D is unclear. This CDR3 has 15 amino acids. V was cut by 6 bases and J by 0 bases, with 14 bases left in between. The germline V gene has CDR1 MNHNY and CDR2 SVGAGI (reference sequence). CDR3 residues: CASSPIRGMNTEAFF. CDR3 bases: TGTGCCAGCAGCCCCATTAGAGGAATGAACACTGAAGCTTTCTTT.

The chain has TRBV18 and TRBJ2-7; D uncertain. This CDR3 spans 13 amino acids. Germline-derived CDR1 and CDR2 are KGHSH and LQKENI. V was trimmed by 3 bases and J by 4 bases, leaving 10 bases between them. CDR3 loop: CASSPSLPYEQYF. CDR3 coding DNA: TGTGCCAGCTCACCTTCCCTCCCTTACGAGCAGTACTTC.

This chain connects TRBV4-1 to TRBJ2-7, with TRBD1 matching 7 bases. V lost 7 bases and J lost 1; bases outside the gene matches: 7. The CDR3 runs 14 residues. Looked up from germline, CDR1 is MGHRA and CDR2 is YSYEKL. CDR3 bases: TGCGCCAGCACTCGGACAGGAAATTCCTACGAGCAGTACTTC. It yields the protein CASTRTGNSYEQYF.

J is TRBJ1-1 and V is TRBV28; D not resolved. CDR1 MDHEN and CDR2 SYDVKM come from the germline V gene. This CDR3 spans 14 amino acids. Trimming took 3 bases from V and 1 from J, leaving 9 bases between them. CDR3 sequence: CASSFNSWNTEAFF. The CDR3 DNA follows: TGTGCCAGCAGTTTTAACAGTTGGAACACTGAAGCTTTCTTT.

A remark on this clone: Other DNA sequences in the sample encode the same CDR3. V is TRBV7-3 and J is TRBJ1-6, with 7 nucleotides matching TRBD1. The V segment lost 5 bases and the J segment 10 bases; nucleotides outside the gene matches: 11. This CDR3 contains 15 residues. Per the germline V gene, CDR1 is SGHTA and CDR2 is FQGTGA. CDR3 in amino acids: CASSQTGSSDSPLHF. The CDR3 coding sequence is TGTGCCAGCAGCCAGACAGGGTCTTCGGACTCACCCCTCCACTTT.

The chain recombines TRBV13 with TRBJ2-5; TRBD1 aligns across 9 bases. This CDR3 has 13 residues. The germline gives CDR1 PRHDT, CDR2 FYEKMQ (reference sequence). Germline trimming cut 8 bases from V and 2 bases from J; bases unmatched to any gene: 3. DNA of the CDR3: TGTGCCAGCGGACAGGGGCCTCAAGAGACCCAGTACTTC. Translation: CASGQGPQETQYF.

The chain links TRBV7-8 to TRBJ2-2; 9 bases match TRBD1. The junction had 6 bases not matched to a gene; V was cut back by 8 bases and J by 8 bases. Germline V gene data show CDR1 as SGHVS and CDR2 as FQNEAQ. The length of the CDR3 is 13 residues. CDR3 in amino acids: CASGGQGKGELFF. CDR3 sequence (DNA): TGTGCCAGCGGTGGACAGGGGAAAGGGGAGCTGTTTTTT.

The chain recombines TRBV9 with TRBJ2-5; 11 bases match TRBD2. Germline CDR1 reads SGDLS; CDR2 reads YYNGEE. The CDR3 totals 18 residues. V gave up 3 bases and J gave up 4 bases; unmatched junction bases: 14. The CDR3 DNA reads TGTGCCAGCAGCGCGAGGGTAGCGGGGGGGCCGATCGGAGAGACCCAGTACTTC. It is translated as CASSARVAGGPIGETQYF.

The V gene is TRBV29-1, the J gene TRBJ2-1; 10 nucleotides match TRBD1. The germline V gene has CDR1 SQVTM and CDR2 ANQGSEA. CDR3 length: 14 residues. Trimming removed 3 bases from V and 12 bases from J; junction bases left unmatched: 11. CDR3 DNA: TGCAGCGTTGACGAACCCGGACAGGGGGGACCGCAGTTCTTC. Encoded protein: CSVDEPGQGGPQFF.